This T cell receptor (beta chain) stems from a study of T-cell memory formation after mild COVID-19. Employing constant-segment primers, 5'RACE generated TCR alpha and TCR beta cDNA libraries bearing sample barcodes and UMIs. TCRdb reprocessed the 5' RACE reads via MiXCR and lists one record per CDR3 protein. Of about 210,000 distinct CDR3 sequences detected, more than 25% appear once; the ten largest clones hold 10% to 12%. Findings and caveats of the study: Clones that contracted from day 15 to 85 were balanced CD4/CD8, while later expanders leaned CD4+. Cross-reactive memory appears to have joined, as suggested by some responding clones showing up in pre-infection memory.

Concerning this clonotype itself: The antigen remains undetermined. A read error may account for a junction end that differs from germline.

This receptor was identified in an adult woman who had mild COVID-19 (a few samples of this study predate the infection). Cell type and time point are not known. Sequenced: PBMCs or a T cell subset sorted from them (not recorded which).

For the CDR3, the DNA is TGTGCCAGCAACTCAGCGGGAGGGTCCTTCGAGCAGTACTTC. It codes for CASNSAGGSFEQYF. V and J are TRBV7-2 and TRBJ2-7; 10 bases are a match to TRBD2. Germline V lookup: CDR1 SGHTA, CDR2 FQGNSA. The CDR3 contains 14 residues.